Presented here are 8 T cell receptor beta chains from one specimen sequenced in a study of T cell responses to AZD1222 COVID-19 vaccine. Sequenced by immunoSEQ multiplex PCR; TCRdb stores in-frame clones only, minus some. This sample has around 130,000 clones, with more than 85% found just once. This specimen consisted of peripheral blood, obtained on day 0 of AZD1222 vaccination. These receptors all stem from an adult in good health.

The J gene is TRBJ1-5, the V gene TRBV4-3, with D tentatively TRBD1 (5 bases). Germline V gene data show CDR1 as LGHNA and CDR2 as YSLEER. V was pared by 0 bases and J by 4 bases, with 10 bases between. The CDR3 totals 15 residues. The CDR3 is CASSQDFGGNQPQHF. The CDR3 bases are TGCGCCAGCAGCCAAGATTTTGGGGGGAATCAGCCCCAGCATTTT.

This chain uses TRBV4-3 with TRBJ2-1, with D hard to call. The germline V gene has CDR1 LGHNA and CDR2 YSLEER. This CDR3 has 14 amino acids. The ends were cut back, 5 bases at V and 6 bases at J, with 14 bases in the middle. The CDR3 here is CASSLWTSSNEQFF. CDR3 in DNA: TGCGCCAGCAGCTTATGGACCTCCAGCAATGAGCAGTTCTTC.

V is TRBV5-6 and J is TRBJ1-2; D is unclear. Germline V gene data show CDR1 as SGHDT and CDR2 as YYEEEE. Deletions cut 0 bases from V and 4 bases from J, with 16 bases between. This CDR3 has 16 residues. The CDR3 DNA sequence: TGTGCCAGCAGCTTGGCCCGGGCTAGAAGGATCTATGGCTACACCTTC. As protein: CASSLARARRIYGYTF.

V is TRBV4-1 and J is TRBJ1-1, with D tentatively TRBD1 (6 bases). The CDR3 is 15 residues long. V lost 4 bases and J lost 1, with 13 bases in between. Germline V lookup: CDR1 MGHRA, CDR2 YSYEKL. CDR3 region: CASSRDGQPNTEAFF. The DNA for the CDR3 is TGCGCCAGCAGCCGAGACGGACAGCCGAACACTGAAGCTTTCTTT.

The chain employs TRBV15 and TRBJ2-1, with no clear D. Deletions cut 0 bases from V and 3 bases from J, with 9 bases between. The V gene's germline CDR1 is LNHNV and CDR2 YYDKDF (reference sequence). The CDR3 is made up of 15 amino acids. CDR3: CATSREAFVYNEQFF. DNA for the CDR3: TGTGCCACCAGCAGAGAGGCTTTCGTCTACAATGAGCAGTTCTTC. Together with reference TRBV15 and TRBJ2-1, the CDR3 gives the full variable domain: DAMVIQNPRYQVTQFGKPVTLSCSQTLNHNVMYWYQQKSSQAPKLLFHYYDKDFNNEADTPDNFQSRRPNTSFCFLDIRSPGLGDTAMYLCATSREAFVYNEQFFGPGTRLTVL.

This clone was observed a single time. The rearrangement links TRBV24-1 to TRBJ1-2, with 9 bases lining up with TRBD1. The CDR3 length is 17 residues. The V segment lost 4 bases and the J segment 6 bases; nucleotides outside the gene matches: 14. Per the germline V gene, CDR1 is KGHDR and CDR2 is SFDVKD. The CDR3 DNA sequence: TGTGCCACCAGTGACCCATCGGCCGGGACAGGGAACGATGGCTACACCTTC. The encoded protein is CATSDPSAGTGNDGYTF.

The V gene is TRBV2, the J gene TRBJ2-3, with 14 bases lining up with TRBD2. The CDR3 runs 14 residues. The trim removed 6 bases at V and 13 bases at J, leaving 9 bases unmatched. Germline CDR1 SNHLY, CDR2 FYNNEI. The CDR3 DNA is TGTGCCAGCAGCGGAGGGACTAGCGGGAGTCAGGAGTATTTT. Amino acid sequence: CASSGGTSGSQEYF. Variable domain in full (rest from reference TRBV2 and TRBJ2-3): EPEVTQTPSHQVTQMGQEVILRCVPISNHLYFYWYRQILGQKVEFLVSFYNNEISEKSEIFDDQFSVERPDGSNFTLKIRSTKLEDSAMYFCASSGGTSGSQEYFGPGTRLTVL.

The rearrangement uses TRBV25-1 and TRBJ2-3; 8 bases line up with TRBD1. Germline loops: CDR1 MGHDK, CDR2 SYGVNS. The V and J ends lost 5 bases and 6 bases, in that order; junction bases with no gene match: 10. This CDR3 is 15 amino acids long. The CDR3 DNA is TGTGCCAGCAGTCCTGACAGGGGCTATTGGGATACGCAGTATTTT. This codes for CASSPDRGYWDTQYF.